This TCR beta chain originates from a study of tumor-infiltrating lymphocytes in localized non-small cell lung cancer. TCRdb keeps only in-frame clones here, not all; method: immunoSEQ multiplex PCR. The sample holds about 13,000 clones, less than 85% seen once. Study-level findings and limits: Available tissue quantity limited TCR sequencing to a patient subset. Each assay used a separate piece of the same tissue.

In the case of this clone: The antigen is undetermined.

Trimming removed 4 bases at V and 1 base at J, with 8 bases between. The CDR3 extends over 14 amino acids. Germline V CDR1 and CDR2: SQVTM, ANQGSEA. This sequence joins TRBV29-1 and TRBJ2-6, with TRBD1 as a possible D gene (5 bases). This receptor was identified in a human donor with non-small cell lung cancer. The sample was lung tumor tissue. The CDR3 loop reads CSVVGASGANVLTF. The CDR3, as DNA: TGCAGCGTTGTTGGGGCTTCTGGGGCCAACGTCCTGACTTTC.